A selection of T cell receptor beta chains follows, all from one sample in a study of PD-1 blockade in classical Hodgkin lymphoma. The data were produced by immunoSEQ multiplex PCR, yet TCRdb's version contains in-frame clones alone and is incomplete. The sample yields 100,000 to 120,000 clones, roughly nine tenths seen once. Sample: peripheral blood mononuclear cells (PBMCs), taken before the second cycle of nivolumab. The receptors were sampled from a human donor with classical Hodgkin lymphoma. The CDR3 runs from the conserved cysteine through the conserved F or W. A D gene is named only where the DNA matches it firmly. Size values are once, few and many counts, or a class for expanded clones, and some rows have none.

V gene	D gene	clone size	J gene	CDR3 DNA	CDR3 protein
TRBV27	-	-	TRBJ1-4	TGTGCCAGCAGTTTCAGGAAGACACGAGGAAAACTGTTTTTT	CASSFRKTRGKLFF
TRBV6-1	-	-	TRBJ1-1	TGTGCCAGCTCCATCCAGGGGCGTACTGAAGCTTTCTTT	CASSIQGRTEAFF
TRBV27	-	once	TRBJ2-7	TGTGCCAGCACGAAACGACAGGCGATGACCTACGAGCAGTACTTC	CASTKRQAMTYEQYF
TRBV29-1	-	-	TRBJ2-7	TGCAGCGTTGCCGGACAGTCTTACGAGCAGTACTTC	CSVAGQSYEQYF
TRBV7-8	TRBD2	once	TRBJ2-5	TGTGCCAGCAGTGATGCGGGAGGACATCAAGAGACCCAGTACTTC	CASSDAGGHQETQYF
TRBV6-1	-	-	TRBJ1-2	TGTGCCAGCAGTGAAGATCCGAGATTAAGCTACACCTTC	CASSEDPRLSYTF
TRBV2	-	-	TRBJ2-7	TGTGCCAGCAGTGCTTTGAGCTCCTACGAGCAGTACTTC	CASSALSSYEQYF
TRBV27	TRBD1	-	TRBJ1-2	TGTGCCAGCAGTTTAAAAGGGGGCAACTATGGCTACACCTTC	CASSLKGGNYGYTF
TRBV7-6	-	-	TRBJ2-1	TGTGCCAGCAGCAACAGGGATGAGCAGTTCTTC	CASSNRDEQFF
TRBV13	-	-	TRBJ1-2	TGTGCCAGCAGCGCCGAGGGACCCGGAGATGGCTACACCTTC	CASSAEGPGDGYTF
TRBV7-9	TRBD2	-	TRBJ2-1	TGTGCCAGCAGCCCGCAGACTAGCGGGTACTACAATGAGCAGTTCTTC	CASSPQTSGYYNEQFF
TRBV2	TRBD1	-	TRBJ1-5	TGTGCCAGCAGTGCTACAGGGGGCCGGCAGCCCCAGCATTTT	CASSATGGRQPQHF
TRBV4-2	TRBD2	-	TRBJ2-1	TGTGCCAGCAGCCAAGAACTAGCTAGCGGGAGGGTCGGGGTCTTC	CASSQELASGRVGVF
TRBV10-3	TRBD1	-	TRBJ2-1	TGTGCCATCAGTGTTGGGCAGGGGGAGTCAGGGGAGCAGTTCTTC	CAISVGQGESGEQFF
TRBV11-2	-	-	TRBJ1-4	TGTGCCAGCAGCCCCGACGTGGGGGGGCGTTTGTTTTTT	CASSPDVGGRLFF
TRBV30	-	-	TRBJ1-3	TGTGCCTGGCACAGGGATGTTGGAAACACCATATATTTT	CAWHRDVGNTIYF
TRBV21-1	-	few	TRBJ2-1	TGTGCCAGCAGCAACTCAAGGGCTTGTGGGGCTAGCGGGAAAAACAATGAGCAGTTCTTC	CASSNSRACGASGKNNEQFF
TRBV9	TRBD2	-	TRBJ2-1	TGTGCCAGCAGCGCGAGGAGCCGGGGGGGGAATGAGCAGTTCTTC	CASSARSRGGNEQFF
TRBV20-1	TRBD1	-	TRBJ2-1	TGCAGTGCCCTACAGGGGGAGTGGCAGTTCTTC	CSALQGEWQFF
TRBV29-1	-	-	TRBJ2-7	TGCAGCGTTGTCGGGGAAGTCTACGAGCAGTACTTC	CSVVGEVYEQYF
TRBV9	TRBD2	-	TRBJ2-1	TGTGCCAGCAGCGCATCAACCGGAGGGCTAGCGGGTGAGCAGTTCTTC	CASSASTGGLAGEQFF
TRBV2	-	few	TRBJ2-5	TGTGCCAGCAGTCTTACTAGGCTTCAAAAAGAGACCCAGTACTTC	CASSLTRLQKETQYF
TRBV11-2	-	once	TRBJ2-5	TGTGCCAGCAGCCCAGTGTCGGGAGTATCGGAGACCCAGTACTTC	CASSPVSGVSETQYF
TRBV6-5	TRBD1	-	TRBJ1-1	TGTGCCAGCAGTCCCACAGGGGTTGGGAACACTGAAGCTTTCTTT	CASSPTGVGNTEAFF
TRBV10-1	TRBD2	once	TRBJ2-7	TGCGCCAGCAGTGAGTCAGGACTAGCGGGAGGAAACTACGAGCAGTACTTC	CASSESGLAGGNYEQYF
TRBV7-2	-	-	TRBJ2-3	TGTGCCAGCAGCTACTTGGAGGGCACAGATACGCAGTATTTT	CASSYLEGTDTQYF
TRBV4-1	-	-	TRBJ1-4	TGCGCCAGCAGCCAGGGCTTGGACGGTGAGGGAAGGGGGTTTGGAGAAAAACTGTTTTTT	CASSQGLDGEGRGFGEKLFF
TRBV5-5	-	many	TRBJ1-2	TGTGCCAGCAGACACCAGGCCGGTGGCTACACCTTC	CASRHQAGGYTF
TRBV6-5	TRBD1	-	TRBJ2-7	TGTGCCAGCAGTTACTCGGGGACAGACTCGTCAGAGCAGTACTTC	CASSYSGTDSSEQYF
TRBV15	-	-	TRBJ2-7	TGTGCCACCAGCAGAGGGCTCAGGGGATTCCACGAGCAGTACTTC	CATSRGLRGFHEQYF
TRBV7-2	TRBD2	-	TRBJ2-7	TGTGCCAGCAGCTTAGGGGCTAGCGGGAGTTACGAGCAGTACTTC	CASSLGASGSYEQYF
TRBV7-2	-	few	TRBJ1-1	TGTGCCAGCAAACTAGATTGGACGAACACTGAAGCTTTCTTT	CASKLDWTNTEAFF
TRBV2	-	few	TRBJ1-2	TGTGCCAGCAGTGCCCTGATCTCTAACTATGGCTACACCTTC	CASSALISNYGYTF
TRBV28	-	-	TRBJ1-2	TGTGCCAGCAGCGGGACGGTGAAAAACTATGGCTACACCTTC	CASSGTVKNYGYTF
TRBV5-8	-	once	TRBJ1-5	TGTGCCAGCAGCCACACAGGGACCGGTCAGCCCCAGCATTTT	CASSHTGTGQPQHF
TRBV5-4	-	-	TRBJ2-7	TGTGCCAGCAGCTTGTTAGGGCAGGAGACTTACGAGCAGTACTTC	CASSLLGQETYEQYF
TRBV27	-	once	TRBJ2-3	TGTGCCAGCAGTTACGCTAGCACAGATACGCAGTATTTT	CASSYASTDTQYF
TRBV18	-	-	TRBJ1-2	TGTGCCAGCTCACCACTCGACAATAACTATGGCTACACCTTC	CASSPLDNNYGYTF
TRBV18	TRBD1	once	TRBJ1-1	TGTGCCAGCTCACCGTCTAGGGGGACAGGGAACACTGAAGCTTTCTTT	CASSPSRGTGNTEAFF
TRBV6-4	-	-	TRBJ2-1	TGTGCCAGCAGTGTAACTAGCAATCCTTCTGAGGAGCAGTTCTTC	CASSVTSNPSEEQFF
TRBV6-6	TRBD2	once	TRBJ2-1	TGTGCCAGCAAACTCACTAGCGGGAGTTCGAGTGAGCAGTTCTTC	CASKLTSGSSSEQFF
TRBV2	-	-	TRBJ1-2	TGTGCCAGCAGTGAAGGAGGGAACGGGGGCTATGGCTACACCTTC	CASSEGGNGGYGYTF
TRBV5-1	TRBD2	-	TRBJ2-5	TGCGCCAGCGGAGGACTAGCGGGAGATGGGGCCCAGTACTTC	CASGGLAGDGAQYF